Following are 11 T cell receptor beta chains from one sample sequenced in a study of T cells in Graves' hyperthyroidism and ophthalmopathy. TCR beta CDR3 sequences were amplified from RNA transcripts. During a first-round RT-PCR of the TCR CDR3, the HTBI primer set was used. TCRdb reanalysed the multiplex PCR reads using MiXCR and keeps one entry per CDR3 protein. The sample has roughly 500,000 distinct CDR3 sequences; over 45% are singletons. The specimen was peripheral blood or thyroid tissue (not recorded which). The receptors stem from an adult woman with Graves' disease, either hyperthyroidism or ophthalmopathy (not recorded which).

This clonotype has a handful of counts. This chain joins TRBV29-1 and TRBJ1-2; the D gene is possibly TRBD1 (6 bases). In germline, CDR1 is SQVTM, CDR2 ANQGSEA. With 5 bases removed from V and 0 bases from J, the gap between germline ends came to 16 bases. The CDR3 has 15 amino acids. CDR3 sequence reads: CSVTGTRLTNYGYTF. The CDR3 DNA follows: TGCAGCGTTACAGGGACTAGGTTAACTAACTATGGCTACACCTTC.

The chain combines TRBV29-1 with TRBJ2-2; maybe TRBD1 (6 bases). Germline CDR1 and CDR2: SQVTM and ANQGSEA. There are 12 residues in the CDR3. Trimming took off 4 bases at V and 6 bases at J, with 9 bases between the two ends. CDR3 amino acids: CSVVQGPGELFF. CDR3 in DNA: TGCAGCGTTGTACAGGGACCCGGGGAGCTGTTTTTT.

CDR3 sequence: CSLAGVSYEQYF. The DNA for the CDR3 is TGCAGCTTAGCGGGGGTTTCCTACGAGCAGTACTTC. This chain joins TRBV29-1 and TRBJ2-7; TRBD2 agrees at 9 bases. The CDR3 extends over 12 amino acids. Looked up from germline, CDR1 is SQVTM and CDR2 is ANQGSEA. V gave up 8 bases and J gave up 1 base; unmatched junction bases: 3.

The chain employs TRBV20-1 and TRBJ1-1; D ambiguous. Between the trimmed V and J ends, which lost 0 bases and 4 bases, there was a span of 12 bases. Germline CDR1 is DFQATT and CDR2 is SNEGSKA (reference sequence). The CDR3 extends over 14 amino acids. In DNA form, the CDR3 reads TGCAGTGCTAGAGATCTGTCAGGCTCCACTGAAGCTTTCTTT. This encodes CSARDLSGSTEAFF.

J is TRBJ1-4 and V is TRBV28, with D possibly being TRBD1 (6 bases). CDR1 and CDR2 (germline): MDHEN, SYDVKM. Trimming cost V 3 bases and J 9 bases, with 11 bases left between them. This CDR3 spans 13 amino acids. CDR3 nucleotide sequence: TGTGCCAGCAGTTTTGGGGGCAAGAAAAAACTGTTTTTT. Amino acid sequence: CASSFGGKKKLFF.

This chain connects TRBV7-8 to TRBJ2-7; D is unclear. The CDR3 sequence is 13 residues long. V lost 5 bases and J lost 3, with 11 bases in between. Germline V lookup: CDR1 SGHVS, CDR2 FQNEAQ. CDR3 region: CASSIGLNYEQYF. For the CDR3, the DNA is TGTGCCAGCAGCATCGGCCTGAACTACGAGCAGTACTTC.

The sample holds a few counts of this clonotype. The genes are TRBV15 and TRBJ1-5; D perhaps matches TRBD1 (5 bases). CDR1 is LNHNV and CDR2 is YYDKDF in the germline V gene (reference sequence). Trimming cost V 6 bases and J 3 bases, with 21 bases left between them. This CDR3 is built from 17 residues. CDR3 residues: CATSSGNGDLVNQPQHF. The CDR3 nucleotides read TGTGCCACCAGTTCGGGGAATGGGGACCTTGTCAATCAGCCCCAGCATTTT.

This chain joins TRBV19 and TRBJ2-7; no reliable D call. This CDR3 is built from 14 residues. V was cut by 5 bases and J by 0 bases, with 11 bases left in between. The germline gives CDR1 LNHDA, CDR2 SQIVND (reference sequence). Here the CDR3 reads CASSQPGHSYEQYF. CDR3 DNA: TGTGCCAGTAGTCAGCCGGGTCACTCCTACGAGCAGTACTTC.

This clonotype was found a few times. The rearrangement uses TRBV20-1 and TRBJ2-5; TRBD2 aligns across 8 bases. The CDR3 consists of 13 residues. Germline-derived CDR1 and CDR2 are DFQATT and SNEGSKA (reference sequence). Losses at the gene ends were 5 bases for V and 1 base for J; bases not matched to a gene: 3. This CDR3 is CSAVAGPQETQYF. CDR3 DNA sequence: TGCAGTGCTGTAGCGGGACCCCAAGAGACCCAGTACTTC.

This sequence joins TRBV11-2 and TRBJ2-7; TRBD2 agrees at 10 bases. The CDR3 has 17 amino acids. Germline V gene sequence: CDR1 SGHAT, CDR2 FQNNGV. V was pared by 5 bases and J by 2 bases, with 12 bases of the junction left unmatched. CDR3 coding DNA: TGTGCCAGCAGCCGTTCCGGGGCTAGCGGGAGTCCCTACGAGCAGTACTTC. Its protein is CASSRSGASGSPYEQYF.

CDR3 in DNA: TGTGCCACGAGGGGGACAGGGGCCTACGAGCAGTACTTC. This translates into CATRGTGAYEQYF. The genes are TRBV10-3 and TRBJ2-7; the match to TRBD1 covers 10 bases. The CDR3 runs 13 residues. V was clipped by 10 bases and J by 2 bases; unmatched bases: 5. Germline assignment: CDR1 ENHRY and CDR2 SYGVKD.